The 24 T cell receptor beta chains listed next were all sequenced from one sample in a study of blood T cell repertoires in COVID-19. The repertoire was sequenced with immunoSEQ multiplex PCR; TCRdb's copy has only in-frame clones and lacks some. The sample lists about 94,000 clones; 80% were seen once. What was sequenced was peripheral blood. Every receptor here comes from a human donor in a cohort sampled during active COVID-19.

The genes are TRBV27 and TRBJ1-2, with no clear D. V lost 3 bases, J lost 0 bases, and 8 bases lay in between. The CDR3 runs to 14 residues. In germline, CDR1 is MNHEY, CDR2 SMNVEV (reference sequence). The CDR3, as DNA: TGTGCCAGCAGTTTCCTTGGAGCTAACTATGGCTACACCTTC. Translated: CASSFLGANYGYTF.

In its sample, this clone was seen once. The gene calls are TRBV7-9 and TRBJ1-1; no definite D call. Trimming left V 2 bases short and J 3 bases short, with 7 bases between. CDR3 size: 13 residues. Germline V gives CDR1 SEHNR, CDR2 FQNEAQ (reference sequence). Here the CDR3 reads CASSLIRDTEAFF. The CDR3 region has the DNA TGTGCCAGCAGCTTAATACGGGACACTGAAGCTTTCTTT.

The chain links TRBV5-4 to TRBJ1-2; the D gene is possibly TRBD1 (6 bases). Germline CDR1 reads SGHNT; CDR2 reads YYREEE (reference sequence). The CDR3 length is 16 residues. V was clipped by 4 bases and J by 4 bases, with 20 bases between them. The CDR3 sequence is CASSQEGGALSYGYTF. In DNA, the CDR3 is TGTGCCAGCAGCCAGGAGGGGGGGGCGCTGAGCTATGGCTACACCTTC.

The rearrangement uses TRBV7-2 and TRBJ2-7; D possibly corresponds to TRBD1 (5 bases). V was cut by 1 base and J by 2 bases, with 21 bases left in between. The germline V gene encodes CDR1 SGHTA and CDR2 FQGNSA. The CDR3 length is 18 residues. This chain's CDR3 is CASSLGPQGPDTTYEQYF. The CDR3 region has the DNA TGTGCCAGCAGCTTAGGGCCCCAGGGTCCGGACACCACCTACGAGCAGTACTTC.

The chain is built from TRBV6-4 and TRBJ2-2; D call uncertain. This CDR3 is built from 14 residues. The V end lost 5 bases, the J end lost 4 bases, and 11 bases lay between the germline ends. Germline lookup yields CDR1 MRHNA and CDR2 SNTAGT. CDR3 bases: TGTGCCAGCAGTCCATCCCCAGGCACCGGGGAGCTGTTTTTT. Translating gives CASSPSPGTGELFF.

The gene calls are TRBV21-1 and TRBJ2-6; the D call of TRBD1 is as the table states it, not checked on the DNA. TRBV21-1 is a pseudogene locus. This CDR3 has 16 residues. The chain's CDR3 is CATAERTEDWANVLTF. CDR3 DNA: TGTGCCACCGCCGAACGGACAGAGGACTGGGCCAACGTCCTGACTTTC.

CDR3 DNA sequence: TGTGCCAGCAGAACAGCCTACCTTTACGAGCAGTACTTC. Amino acids: CASRTAYLYEQYF. The chain employs TRBV2 and TRBJ2-7; D unclear. Per germline, CDR1 SNHLY and CDR2 FYNNEI. V gave up 6 bases and J gave up 4 bases, with 13 bases separating them. The CDR3 loop spans 13 amino acids.

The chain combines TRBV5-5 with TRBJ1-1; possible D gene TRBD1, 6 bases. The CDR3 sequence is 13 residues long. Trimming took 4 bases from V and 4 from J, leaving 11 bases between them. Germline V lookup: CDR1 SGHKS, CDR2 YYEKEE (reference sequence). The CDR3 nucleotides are TGTGCCAGCAGCATGGGGGCGGGCACTGAAGCTTTCTTT. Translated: CASSMGAGTEAFF.

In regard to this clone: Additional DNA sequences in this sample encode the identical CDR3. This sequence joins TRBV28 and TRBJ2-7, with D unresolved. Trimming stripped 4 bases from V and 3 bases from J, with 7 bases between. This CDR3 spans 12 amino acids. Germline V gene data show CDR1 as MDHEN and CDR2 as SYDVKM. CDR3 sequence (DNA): TGTGCCAGCAGTTCGCCTAGCTACGAGCAGTACTTC. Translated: CASSSPSYEQYF.

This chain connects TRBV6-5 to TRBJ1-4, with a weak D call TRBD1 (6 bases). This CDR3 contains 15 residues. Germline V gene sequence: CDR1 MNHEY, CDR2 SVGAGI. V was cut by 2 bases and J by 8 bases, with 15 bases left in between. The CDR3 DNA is TGTGCCAGCAGTTACAAGGGCAGGGGTGAAGAAAAACTGTTTTTT. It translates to CASSYKGRGEEKLFF.

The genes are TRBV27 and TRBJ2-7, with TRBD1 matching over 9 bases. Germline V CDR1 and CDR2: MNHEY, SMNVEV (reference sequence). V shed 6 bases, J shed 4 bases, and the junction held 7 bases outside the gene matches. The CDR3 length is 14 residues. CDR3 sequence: CASRRPGQGYEQYF. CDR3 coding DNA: TGTGCCAGCAGACGTCCGGGACAGGGATACGAGCAGTACTTC.

The CDR3 DNA is TGTGCCAGCAGCGTAGGTGGGGCGAATCAGCCCCAGCATTTT. This sequence encodes CASSVGGANQPQHF. The rearrangement joins TRBV9 to TRBJ1-5; D is possibly TRBD1 (5 bases). The V end lost 0 bases, the J end lost 4 bases, and 8 bases lay between the germline ends. Germline CDR1 is SGDLS and CDR2 is YYNGEE. The CDR3 contains 14 residues.

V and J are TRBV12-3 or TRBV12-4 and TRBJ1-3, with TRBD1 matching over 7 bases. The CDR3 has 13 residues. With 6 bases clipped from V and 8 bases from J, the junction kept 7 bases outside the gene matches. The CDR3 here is CASSRRQGDTIYF. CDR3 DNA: TGTGCCAGCAGCCGAAGACAGGGTGACACCATATATTTT.

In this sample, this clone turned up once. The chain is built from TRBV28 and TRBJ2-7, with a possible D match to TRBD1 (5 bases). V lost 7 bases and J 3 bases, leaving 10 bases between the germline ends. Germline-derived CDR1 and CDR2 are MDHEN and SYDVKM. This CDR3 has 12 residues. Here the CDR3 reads CASTDSSYEQYF. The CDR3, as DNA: TGTGCCAGCACTGACAGTAGCTACGAGCAGTACTTC.

CDR3 sequence: CAWSVPSLGDTQYF. CDR3 coding DNA: TGTGCCTGGAGTGTACCCTCCCTCGGGGATACGCAGTATTTT. This chain uses TRBV30 with TRBJ2-3; D call uncertain. The V end lost 0 bases, the J end lost 6 bases, and 13 bases lay between the germline ends. This CDR3 comprises 14 residues. Germline V gene lookup returns CDR1 GTSNPN and CDR2 SVGIG (reference sequence).

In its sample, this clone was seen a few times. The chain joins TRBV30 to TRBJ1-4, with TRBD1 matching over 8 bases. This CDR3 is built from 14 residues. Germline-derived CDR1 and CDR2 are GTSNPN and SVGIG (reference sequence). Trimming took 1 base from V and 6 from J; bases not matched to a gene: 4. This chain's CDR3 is CAWSARGPDEKLFF. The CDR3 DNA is TGTGCCTGGAGTGCCAGGGGGCCGGATGAAAAACTGTTTTTT.

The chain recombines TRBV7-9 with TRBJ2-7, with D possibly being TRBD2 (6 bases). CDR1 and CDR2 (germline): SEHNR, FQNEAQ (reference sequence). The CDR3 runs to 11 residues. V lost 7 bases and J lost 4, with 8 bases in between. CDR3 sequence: CASTSGYEQYF. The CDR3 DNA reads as TGTGCCAGCACCAGCGGGTACGAGCAGTACTTC.

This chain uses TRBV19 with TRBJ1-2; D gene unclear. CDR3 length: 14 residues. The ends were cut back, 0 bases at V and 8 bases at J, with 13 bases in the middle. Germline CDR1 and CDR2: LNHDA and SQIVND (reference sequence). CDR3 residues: CASSIDRVSSGYTF. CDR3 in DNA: TGTGCCAGTAGTATAGATCGAGTGAGTAGCGGCTACACCTTC.

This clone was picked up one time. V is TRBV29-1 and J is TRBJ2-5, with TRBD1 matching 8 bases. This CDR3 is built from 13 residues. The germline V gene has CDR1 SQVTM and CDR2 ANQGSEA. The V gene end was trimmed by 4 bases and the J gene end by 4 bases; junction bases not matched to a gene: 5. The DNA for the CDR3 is TGCAGCGTTGGAGGCAGGGGGCGAGAGACCCAGTACTTC. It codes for CSVGGRGRETQYF.

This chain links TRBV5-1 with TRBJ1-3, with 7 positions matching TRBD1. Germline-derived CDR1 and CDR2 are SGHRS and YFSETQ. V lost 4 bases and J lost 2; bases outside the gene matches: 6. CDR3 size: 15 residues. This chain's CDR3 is CASSLSGGTGNTIYF. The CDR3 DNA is TGCGCCAGCAGCCTATCAGGGGGTACTGGAAACACCATATATTTT.

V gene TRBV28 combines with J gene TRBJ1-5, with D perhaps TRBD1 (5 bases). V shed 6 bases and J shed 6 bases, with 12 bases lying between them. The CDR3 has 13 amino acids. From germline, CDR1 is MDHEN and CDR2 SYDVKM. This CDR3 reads CASSSGFTQPQHF. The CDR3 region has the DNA TGTGCCAGCAGCTCAGGGTTCACTCAGCCCCAGCATTTT. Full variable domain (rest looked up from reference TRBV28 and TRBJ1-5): DVKVTQSSRYLVKRTGEKVFLECVQDMDHENMFWYRQDPGLGLRLIYFSYDVKMKEKGDIPEGYSVSREKKERFSLILESASTNQTSMYLCASSSGFTQPQHFGDGTRLSIL.

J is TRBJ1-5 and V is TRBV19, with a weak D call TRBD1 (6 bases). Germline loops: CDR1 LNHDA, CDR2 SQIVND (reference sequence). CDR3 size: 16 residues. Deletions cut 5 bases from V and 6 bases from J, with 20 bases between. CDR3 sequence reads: CASSLRGQGLGQPQHF. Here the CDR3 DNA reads TGTGCCAGTAGTCTACGTGGTCAGGGGTTGGGTCAGCCCCAGCATTTT.

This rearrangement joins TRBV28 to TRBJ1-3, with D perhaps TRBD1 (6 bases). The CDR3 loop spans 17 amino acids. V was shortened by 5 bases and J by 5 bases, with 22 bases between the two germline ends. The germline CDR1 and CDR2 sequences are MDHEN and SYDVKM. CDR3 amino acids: CASSLQTGQLGRNTIYF. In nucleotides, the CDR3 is TGTGCCAGCAGTCTCCAGACAGGACAGTTAGGTAGAAACACCATATATTTT. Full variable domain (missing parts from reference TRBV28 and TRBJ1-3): DVKVTQSSRYLVKRTGEKVFLECVQDMDHENMFWYRQDPGLGLRLIYFSYDVKMKEKGDIPEGYSVSREKKERFSLILESASTNQTSMYLCASSLQTGQLGRNTIYFGEGSWLTVV.

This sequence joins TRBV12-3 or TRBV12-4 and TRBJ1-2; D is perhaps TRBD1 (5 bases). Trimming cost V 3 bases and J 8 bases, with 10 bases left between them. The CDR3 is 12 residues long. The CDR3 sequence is CASSFRRGGYTF. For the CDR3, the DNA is TGTGCCAGCAGTTTCCGACGGGGGGGCTACACCTTC.